Given below is one TCR beta chain in context. Its antigen target is currently unknown. Base qualities are missing; no much larger clone stands one base away. The cohort consisted of 670 or so healthy bone marrow donors. All cohort members were sampled while nominally healthy, although unrecorded immune exposures were likely present. The donor was CMV seronegative and was included in the group of 352 seronegative cohort members. Every donor gave a peripheral blood sample, and the peripheral blood mononuclear cells from that sample were used for TCR beta sequencing. Genomic DNA extraction from the blood cell samples was performed with the Qiagen DNeasy Blood Extraction Kit. Preparation of the library involved the immunoSEQ multiplex PCR assay. For the multiplex PCR, a mixture combining 60 forward primers for TCR Vbeta segments and 13 reverse primers for TCR Jbeta segments was used. Amplification of the CDR3 region of rearranged TCR beta genes was performed with a multiplex PCR assay on genomic DNA. The Illumina HiSeq System was used to sequence the amplified TCR beta libraries as 87-base-pair reads. As for how the authors treated the data: Across the 670 or so repertoires, a later analysis counted 75 million to 90 million unique TCR beta chains, around 10 million of which were shared by at least two donors. Raw reads were error-corrected and collapsed into unique sequences with a nearest-neighbor algorithm that merged closely related sequences to remove PCR and sequencing errors. V, D and J gene segments were assigned by aligning CDR3 sequences to IMGT reference sequences. For a sequence to be retained, a match of at least six nucleotides to both a V gene segment and a J gene segment was required. Rearrangements were classified as productive when the CDR3 lacked stop codons and remained in frame with V and J, and all other rearrangements were classified as non-productive. Following IMGT convention, CDR3 was defined as the stretch from the second conserved V-encoded cysteine to the conserved J-encoded phenylalanine. The earlier analysis of a few hundred of the donors excluded sequences that lacked an unambiguous match to a single V gene segment. In an earlier analysis of some 590 of the donors, a V segment was called functional when productive rearrangements were above 56.7%, and segregating when the standard deviation between donors exceeded 5%. To diagnose cytomegalovirus status from the catalog of TCR beta chain sequences, a statistical classification framework was built. A later analysis assigned V and J genes by comparing TCR nucleotide sequences with IMGT/GENE-DB human TR gene sequences. The TCRdist pipeline was used in a later analysis to assign CDR3 sequences and most-parsimonious VDJ recombination scenarios. In a later analysis, each TCR beta chain was defined by its CDR3 amino acid sequence together with its V-gene family, and reads without a unique V-gene family were excluded. A later analysis removed 592 highly shared, low-generation-probability nucleotide sequences to deal with suspected cross-contamination and a sequencing artifact. A later analysis calculated a clonal expansion index for each public chain from normalized within-repertoire ranks of inferred template counts. A later analysis computed generation probabilities with a VDJ recombination model fitted to out-of-frame rearrangements, and checked the results against IGoR. A later analysis scored TCR-TCR, TCR-HLA and TCR-CMV co-occurrence with hypergeometric tests, applying a repertoire-size bias correction to TCR pairs. False discovery rates were estimated in a later analysis by permuting HLA or CMV assignments 20 times. In a later analysis, co-occurring TCRs were grouped using DBSCAN, with TCRdist sequence similarity added in when clustering inside HLA-allele-positive subsets. For co-occurrence clustering, repertoires with fewer than 30,000 or more than 120,000 public chains were excluded, along with four or five repertoires with anomalous nucleotide sharing. TCRdb carries this immuneACCESS record with in-frame sequences only. Its versions omit some clonotypes, under half of them owing to an unresolved V gene in the studies checked, with the rest unexplained. V and J calls and clone size follow that table, whereas D and trimming were derived from the DNA. The sample yields around 170,000 clones; less than 80% were counted once. Together, the top ten hold 1.5% to 2% of the sample.

The data were obtained in a study of cytomegalovirus exposure and HLA in healthy donors (dated by TCRdb to 2015 to 2018). At the level of the whole study: An earlier analysis of roughly 570 of the donors reported approximately 280 Gb of sequence data and 117 million unique TCR beta sequences obtained from roughly 170 million T cells. To predict cytomegalovirus infection status, the study brought together high-throughput TCR immunosequencing, statistical association of individual TCRs with disease status, and machine learning. The study used immunosequencing to profile the T cell repertoires of approximately 640 subjects and linked those repertoires to cytomegalovirus serostatus. Both class I and class II loci were covered by HLA typing, at four-digit resolution. The study aimed to test whether cataloging public T cell receptors could reveal signatures of past pathogen exposure. Among about 370 genotyped donors of the cohort, an average of approximately 240,000 unique TCR beta nucleotide sequences was sequenced per donor, of which about 19% were non-productive. Donor age, sex, ethnicity and CMV serostatus were collected together with the repertoire data. Every repertoire in the discovery cohort had been generated on one and the same sequencing platform. In addition to the first cohort of 650 to 800 subjects, a separate validation cohort of about 120 different subjects was used. Typing coverage varied by locus: roughly 629-640 donors for A, B, C, DRB1 and DQB1; about 520 for DQA1; more than 600 for DPA1; approximately 490 for DPB1. An early release covering roughly 640 HLA-typed donors comprised 250 to 350 gigabases of sequencing data and around 85 million unique TCR sequences. An earlier analysis of 450 to 750 of the donors used high-throughput TCR beta sequencing to judge whether each TCR beta V gene segment behaved as functional or pseudogenic. To study patterns of TCR occurrence, a later analysis re-analyzed previously published TCR beta repertoires from around 660 donors and added high-resolution HLA genotyping. A later genetic analysis used genome-wide SNP genotypes for about 65% of the 666 donors, treating that subset as a discovery cohort. Because of strong linkage in the cohort, a few DR-DQ haplotypes were treated as single units for association and clustering. Rather than using new phenotypic data, the later analysis identified candidate immune exposures from TCR beta sequences and from how often those sequences occurred across donors. Of the roughly 420 genotyped donors, more than 75% were placed in the genetic ancestry cluster associated with self-reported Caucasian donors.

Summary of the overall study and its limitations: In a later genetic analysis, fewer N-insertions in productive TCRs were reported among donors in an Asian-associated ancestry cluster than the approximately 710-donor mean. Only TCR beta chains were sequenced in this cohort, and the absence of alpha or paired-chain data limited detectable features. A cluster of highly shared sequence variants was judged likely to represent a technical artifact of the sequencing pipeline. According to the authors, the approach could potentially be generalized to other disease states and immunological phenotypes. Across donors, most TCR sequences were observed very rarely, whereas some public TCRs were present in many individuals. The study gave a list of about 150 TCR beta chains associated with cytomegalovirus. Because some donors lacked HLA typing at each locus, the association tests relied only on the typed subset. According to a later analysis, most CMV-associated TCR beta chains appeared to be HLA-restricted, and the HLA associations seemed to be driven largely by CMV exposure. A later analysis associated 15,000 to 20,000 TCR beta sequences with specific HLA alleles at a false discovery rate of 0.05. The classifier was reported to diagnose cytomegalovirus status with high specificity and sensitivity in both the original and validation cohorts. CMV serostatus was the only immune exposure information available for the cohort. An earlier analysis of approximately 590 of the donors showed that most TCR beta V segments appeared in productive rearrangements either about 87% or about 30% of the time, which broadly matched IMGT annotations. A later genetic analysis associated a missense DCLRE1C variant with V-gene and J-gene trimming of TCR beta chains, and an independent cohort replicated the association. According to a later analysis, TCR association rates differed among HLA loci, with DRB1 alleles showing the most associated TCRs and HLA-C alleles showing the fewest. Several of the top co-occurrence clusters appeared to be linked to parvovirus B19, influenza, CMV and Epstein-Barr virus, according to a later analysis. In a later analysis, HLA-associated TCR beta chains were found to be more clonally expanded and to have lower generation probabilities than equally common non-associated chains. Assigning TCR associations to individual alleles was difficult when HLA alleles, especially DR and DQ, strongly co-occurred. A further reported finding was that TCR beta sequences accurately predicted the HLA-A and HLA-B alleles for most subjects in the first cohort. Sequencing depth was assumed to be roughly uniform across donors in the presence/absence analyses, though that assumption may not hold. Linkage disequilibrium might explain the correlated functional status among segregating V segments, but an unknown experimental factor could not be ruled out. Seventeen rarely observed V segments, including chromosome 9 orphons, were excluded from the earlier analysis of almost 600 of the donors because counts were too low. In vitro tests confirmed that three of the cytomegalovirus-associated TCR beta chains recognize cytomegalovirus antigens.

The origin of this receptor is a man between 18 and 35 years old in good health and CMV-seronegative. The sequencing input was PBMCs.

Read as DNA, the sequence is TGTGCCACCAGGGGCACAGTTACCCACGAGCAGTACTTC. Translated, it gives CATRGTVTHEQYF. The sequence links TRBV15 to TRBJ2-7, with no reliable assignment of the D segment. Trimming costs V 6 bases and J 5 bases, and their ends lie 14 bases apart. The CDR3, from cysteine to phenylalanine, totals 13 residues. This entry keeps only the CDR3 DNA: 39 bases, framed from base 1. CDR1 and CDR2, per the germline V gene (reference sequence), are LNHNV and YYDKDF. With all but the CDR3 taken from the reference TRBV15 and TRBJ2-7 genes, the full variable domain is: DAMVIQNPRYQVTQFGKPVTLSCSQTLNHNVMYWYQQKSSQAPKLLFHYYDKDFNNEADTPDNFQSRRPNTSFCFLDIRSPGLGDTAMYLCATRGTVTHEQYFGPGTRLTVT.